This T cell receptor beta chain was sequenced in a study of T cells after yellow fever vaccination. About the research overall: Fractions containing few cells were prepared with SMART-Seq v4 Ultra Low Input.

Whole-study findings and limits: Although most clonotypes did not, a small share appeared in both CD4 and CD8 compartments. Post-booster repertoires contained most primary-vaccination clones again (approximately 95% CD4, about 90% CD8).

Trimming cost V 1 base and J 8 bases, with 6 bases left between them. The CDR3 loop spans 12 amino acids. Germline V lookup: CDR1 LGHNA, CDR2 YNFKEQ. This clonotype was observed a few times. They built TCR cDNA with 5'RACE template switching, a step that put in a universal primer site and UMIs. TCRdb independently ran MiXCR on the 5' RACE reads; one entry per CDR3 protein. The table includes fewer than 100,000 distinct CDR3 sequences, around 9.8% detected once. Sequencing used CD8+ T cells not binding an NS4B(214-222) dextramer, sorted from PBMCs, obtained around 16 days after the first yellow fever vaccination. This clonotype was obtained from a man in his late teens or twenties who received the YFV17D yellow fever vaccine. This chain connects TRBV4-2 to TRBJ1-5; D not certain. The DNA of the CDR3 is TGTGCCAGCAGCCAAGGTCTAGAGCCCCAGCATTTT. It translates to CASSQGLEPQHF.